The 3 T cell receptor beta chains below all came from one sample that was sequenced in a study of blood T cell repertoires in COVID-19. Some clones are missing from TCRdb's copy, which holds only in-frame ones; the method was immunoSEQ multiplex PCR. The sample contains 150,000 to 200,000 clones, approximately 80% of which appear only once. The specimen sequenced was PBMCs or T cells enriched from blood (not recorded which). Receptor source: a woman between 55 and 75 years old who had recovered from COVID-19.

The J gene is TRBJ1-5, the V gene TRBV7-3, with D unclear. V was clipped by 5 bases and J by 0 bases, with 5 bases between them. Germline V gene lookup returns CDR1 SGHTA and CDR2 FQGTGA. CDR3 length equals 13 residues. The CDR3: CASSVDSNQPQHF. In DNA form, the CDR3 reads TGTGCCAGCAGCGTAGATAGCAATCAGCCCCAGCATTTT.

The chain uses TRBV2 and TRBJ1-5; a possible D gene is TRBD1 (5 bases). Trimming shortened V by 8 bases and J by 11 bases, and 13 bases separated the two germline ends. The CDR3 length is 11 residues. Looked up from germline, CDR1 is SNHLY and CDR2 is FYNNEI. The CDR3 sequence is CASSFSGSQHF. CDR3 DNA sequence: TGTGCCAGCTCGTTTTCAGGGTCCCAGCATTTT.

The rearrangement links TRBV11-2 to TRBJ2-7; the D is unclear. The CDR3 has 13 residues. Germline CDR1 and CDR2: SGHAT and FQNNGV. The V gene lost 5 bases and the J gene lost 6 bases, with 14 bases spanning the gap. The CDR3 coding sequence is TGTGCCAGCAGCCGTCCCCCCTCGGGCGAGCAGTACTTC. This gives the protein CASSRPPSGEQYF.